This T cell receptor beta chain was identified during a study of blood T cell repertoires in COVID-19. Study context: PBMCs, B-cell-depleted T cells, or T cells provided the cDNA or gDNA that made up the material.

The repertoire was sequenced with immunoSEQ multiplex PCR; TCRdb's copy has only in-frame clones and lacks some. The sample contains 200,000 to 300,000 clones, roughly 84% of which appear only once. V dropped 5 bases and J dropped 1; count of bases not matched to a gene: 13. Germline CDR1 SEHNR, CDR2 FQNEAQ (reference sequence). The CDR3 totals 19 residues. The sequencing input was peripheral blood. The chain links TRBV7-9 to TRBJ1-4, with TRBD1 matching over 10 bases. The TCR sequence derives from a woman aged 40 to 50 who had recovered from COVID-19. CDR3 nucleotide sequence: TGTGCCAGCAGCCGAATCGGGACAGGGGATGGGAAAACTAATGAAAAACTGTTTTTT. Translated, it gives CASSRIGTGDGKTNEKLFF.